Below are 3 T cell receptor beta chains sequenced from a single sample in a study of vaccination effects on CD4 cells after COVID-19. The ViraFEST assay expanded antigen-specific CD4+ T cells with viral peptide pools before sequencing. Isolating CD4+ T cells followed around nine days of culture. Having tested negative for nucleocapsid antibodies, the vaccine recipients showed no prior SARS-CoV-2 infection. The antigens of these receptors remain unknown. The protocol was immunoSEQ multiplex PCR, while the TCRdb copy is restricted to in-frame clones and leaves out a portion. This table has 24,000 or so clones, 73% appearing once. This sample comprised CD4+ T cells from PBMCs cultured with SARS-CoV-2 spike peptides, obtained before COVID-19 vaccination. The receptors were gathered from a human donor who received a COVID-19 vaccine.

This clone was seen only a few times. The chain couples TRBV12-3 or TRBV12-4 to TRBJ1-2, with 10 positions matching TRBD1. This CDR3 comprises 13 residues. V trimming: 6 bases; J trimming: 5 bases; junction bases outside the gene matches: 3. The CDR3 loop reads CASSRGQGYGYTF. In DNA form, the CDR3 reads TGTGCCAGCAGCCGGGGACAGGGGTATGGCTACACCTTC.

Written as DNA, the CDR3 is TGTGCCAGCATCGGGTCGGCCAAAAACATTCAGTACTTC. This translates into CASIGSAKNIQYF. The genes are TRBV6-5 and TRBJ2-4; the D is unclear. Germline lookup yields CDR1 MNHEY and CDR2 SVGAGI. There are 13 residues in the CDR3. Between the trimmed V and J ends, which lost 7 bases and 1 base, there was a span of 8 bases.

The rearrangement joins TRBV2 to TRBJ1-1, with D uncertain. The V gene lost 2 bases and the J gene lost 1 base, with 5 bases spanning the gap. This CDR3 is built from 13 residues. Germline assignment: CDR1 SNHLY and CDR2 FYNNEI. CDR3 DNA: TGTGCCAGCAGTGAACTCCCGAACACTGAAGCTTTCTTT. Residues: CASSELPNTEAFF.